This T cell receptor beta chain was captured by sequencing in a study of shared clonotypes between healthy human individuals. Study-level results: Naive subsets usually exceeded memory subsets in estimated richness. Roughly 5% of naive CD4 clonotypes were shared across a few donors.

Adult donors, all healthy and HIV-negative, had no recent acute infections or vaccinations. The authors split each subset's genomic DNA evenly across several immunoSEQ plates. Clones were sequenced by immunoSEQ multiplex PCR, and TCRdb holds only the in-frame ones, with some missing. This sample yields some 2,500,000 clones, of which less than 95% are seen a single time; 0.37% belongs to the top ten. This clone has a single count. The antigen is undetermined. The V segment lost 3 bases and the J segment 3 bases; nucleotides outside the gene matches: 7. CDR1 and CDR2 (germline): SGHRS, YFSETQ. CDR3 length equals 16 residues.

Sequencing was done on a sample of naive CD4+ T cells from PBMCs. Subset defined: CD45RA+ positively selected. The chain recombines TRBV5-1 with TRBJ2-1, with 9 nucleotides matching TRBD1. The sequence was obtained from a young man in good health. Some clones in this sample may be carry-over from other donors' samples. CDR3 residues: CASSSLGTGSYNEQFF. DNA for the CDR3: TGCGCCAGCAGCTCCCTAGGGACAGGGAGCTACAATGAGCAGTTCTTC.